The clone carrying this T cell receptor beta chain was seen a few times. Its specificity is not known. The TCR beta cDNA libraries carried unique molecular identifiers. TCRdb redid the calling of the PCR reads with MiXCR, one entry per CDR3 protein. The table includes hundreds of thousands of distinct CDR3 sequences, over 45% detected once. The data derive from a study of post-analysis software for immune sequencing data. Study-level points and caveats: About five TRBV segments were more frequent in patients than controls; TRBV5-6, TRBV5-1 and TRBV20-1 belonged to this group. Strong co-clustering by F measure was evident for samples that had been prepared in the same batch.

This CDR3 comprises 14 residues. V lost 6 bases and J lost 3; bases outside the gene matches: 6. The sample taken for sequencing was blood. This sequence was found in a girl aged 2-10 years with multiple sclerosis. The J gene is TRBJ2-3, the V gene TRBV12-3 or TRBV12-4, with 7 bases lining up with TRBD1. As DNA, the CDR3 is TGTGCCAGCAGACCGGGACAGTTAACAGATACGCAGTATTTT. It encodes CASRPGQLTDTQYF.